The 22 T cell receptor beta chains presented below share a single source sample, sequenced in a study of T cell clones after liver transplantation. The assay was immunoSEQ multiplex PCR, and TCRdb's table has in-frame clones only and misses some. The sample carries 49,000 or so clones, approximately 71% recorded once. Sample: CD4+ T cells from blood, taken around 54 months after liver transplant. The receptors were sampled from a human patient who received a liver transplant. Among the T cells, some may be from the graft donor.

The chain uses TRBV30 and TRBJ2-1; possible D gene TRBD2, 6 bases. V was cut by 6 bases and J by 4 bases, with 19 bases left in between. Germline V CDR1 and CDR2: GTSNPN, SVGIG (reference sequence). The CDR3 loop spans 15 amino acids. CDR3 DNA sequence: TGTGCCTGCGAAGTGGGGGGACTGCCTTACAATGAGCAGTTCTTC. Its protein product is CACEVGGLPYNEQFF.

The V and J genes are TRBV2 and TRBJ1-6; unclear D gene. The CDR3 has 14 amino acids. Trimming stripped 2 bases from V and 7 bases from J, with 9 bases between. Germline V lookup: CDR1 SNHLY, CDR2 FYNNEI. The CDR3 bases are TGTGCCAGCAGTGAAATGGCTTGGAATTCACCCCTCCACTTT. Protein: CASSEMAWNSPLHF.

This sequence joins TRBV9 and TRBJ1-1; the D is unclear. V was trimmed by 0 bases and J by 4 bases, leaving 7 bases between them. The germline CDR1 and CDR2 sequences are SGDLS and YYNGEE. CDR3 length: 13 residues. The CDR3 here is CASSVGAATEAFF. The CDR3 DNA sequence: TGTGCCAGCAGCGTAGGGGCAGCCACTGAAGCTTTCTTT.

The gene calls are TRBV7-8 and TRBJ2-2, with a weak D call TRBD1 (6 bases). Trimming cost V 3 bases and J 4 bases, with 18 bases left between them. The CDR3 spans 17 residues. Germline V gene sequence: CDR1 SGHVS, CDR2 FQNEAQ. CDR3: CASSFPLRTDPTGELFF. CDR3 nucleotides: TGTGCCAGCAGCTTTCCCCTCCGGACAGACCCCACCGGGGAGCTGTTTTTT. The variable domain in full, with the rest retrieved from reference TRBV7-8 and TRBJ2-2, is GAGVSQSPRYKVAKRGQDVALRCDPISGHVSLFWYQQALGQGPEFLTYFQNEAQLDKSGLPSDRFFAERPEGSVSTLKIQRTQQEDSAVYLCASSFPLRTDPTGELFFGEGSRLTVL.

This clone was recorded once. The same CDR3 also results from other DNA sequences found in this sample. The CDR3 nucleotides read TGTGCCAGCAGCTTGGCAGGGGATCAGCCCCAGCATTTT. Its protein product is CASSLAGDQPQHF. The V and J genes are TRBV7-9 and TRBJ1-5, with D possibly being TRBD1 (6 bases). The germline V gene has CDR1 SEHNR and CDR2 FQNEAQ (reference sequence). This CDR3 is 13 amino acids long. V lost 3 bases and J lost 5, with 8 bases in between.

The chain couples TRBV10-2 to TRBJ1-1, with 9 bases aligning to TRBD1. Per the germline V gene, CDR1 is WSHSY and CDR2 is SAAADI. The ends lost 2 bases at V and 6 bases at J; junction bases unmatched: 10. The CDR3 has 16 amino acids. The CDR3 DNA sequence: TGCGCCAGCAGTGAGACGGGACAGGGAGTGAAGGCTGAAGCTTTCTTT. This translates into CASSETGQGVKAEAFF.

This clone occurred once. The chain combines TRBV2 with TRBJ2-2, with 9 nucleotides matching TRBD1. From germline, CDR1 is SNHLY and CDR2 FYNNEI. V was clipped by 4 bases and J by 3 bases; unmatched bases: 6. The CDR3 runs 16 residues. The CDR3 region is CASSADRGVDTGELFF. The CDR3 DNA reads as TGTGCCAGCAGTGCCGACAGGGGGGTCGACACCGGGGAGCTGTTTTTT.

The V call is TRBV27, the J call TRBJ1-5; D is undetermined. The V gene's germline CDR1 is MNHEY and CDR2 SMNVEV (reference sequence). This CDR3 is 15 amino acids long. V was clipped by 2 bases and J by 4 bases, with 12 bases between them. The CDR3 spells CASSLIVGKNQPQHF. The CDR3 bases are TGTGCCAGCAGTTTAATCGTGGGGAAGAATCAGCCCCAGCATTTT.

Here the CDR3 DNA reads TGTGCCAGCAACCGAGGGACAGGGGAAGAGACCCAGTACTTC. Residues: CASNRGTGEETQYF. This chain joins TRBV11-1 and TRBJ2-5, with TRBD1 matching 10 bases. Germline V CDR1 and CDR2: SGHAT, FQDESV (reference sequence). The V and J ends lost 7 bases and 3 bases, in that order; junction bases with no gene match: 5. This CDR3 region has 14 residues. Based on the CDR3 plus reference TRBV11-1 and TRBJ2-5, the full variable domain is EAEVAQSPRYKITEKSQAVAFWCDPISGHATLYWYRQILGQGPELLVQFQDESVVDDSQLPKDRFSAERLKGVDSTLKIQPAELGDSAMYLCASNRGTGEETQYFGPGTRLLVL.

For this clone: Other DNA variants within this sample encode the same CDR3. This chain connects TRBV18 to TRBJ2-5; no reliable D call. Trimming left V 4 bases short and J 2 bases short, with 8 bases between. This CDR3 contains 13 residues. The germline gives CDR1 KGHSH, CDR2 LQKENI. CDR3 sequence (DNA): TGTGCCAGCTCACGGGGTCAGCAAGAGACCCAGTACTTC. Amino acid sequence: CASSRGQQETQYF.

This clone was seen repeatedly, ten times or more. V gene TRBV6-5 combines with J gene TRBJ2-7, with a possible D match to TRBD2 (7 bases). V was cut by 8 bases and J by 4 bases, with 15 bases left in between. Germline loops: CDR1 MNHEY, CDR2 SVGAGI. The CDR3 totals 13 residues. The CDR3 DNA sequence: TGTGCCAGCTCCAAGGGGGGGTTGTACGAGCAGTACTTC. Protein sequence: CASSKGGLYEQYF.

This clone appeared a single time. CDR3 region: CASSLWDRNNQPQHF. The DNA for the CDR3 is TGTGCCAGCAGCTTGTGGGACAGGAACAATCAGCCCCAGCATTTT. V usage is TRBV5-6 and J usage is TRBJ1-5; TRBD1 aligns across 8 bases. V lost 1 base, J lost 3 bases, and 3 bases stayed unmatched. Germline CDR1 is SGHDT and CDR2 is YYEEEE. This CDR3 comprises 15 residues.

The CDR3 reads CASSQVVGGGQETQYF. The CDR3 DNA reads TGCGCCAGCAGCCAGGTGGTGGGCGGGGGACAAGAGACCCAGTACTTC. The rearrangement uses TRBV5-1 and TRBJ2-5, with TRBD2 matching 7 bases. This CDR3 is built from 16 residues. Germline loops: CDR1 SGHRS, CDR2 YFSETQ. Trimming removed 4 bases from V and 2 bases from J; junction bases left unmatched: 11.

The V call is TRBV25-1, the J call TRBJ2-7, with D possibly matching TRBD1 (5 bases). V gave up 1 base and J gave up 0 bases, with 16 bases separating them. The CDR3 runs to 17 residues. Per the germline V gene, CDR1 is MGHDK and CDR2 is SYGVNS. This CDR3 reads CASSESRGQSSSYEQYF. The CDR3 DNA reads as TGTGCCAGCAGTGAATCTCGCGGACAATCGAGCTCCTACGAGCAGTACTTC.

J is TRBJ2-5 and V is TRBV5-4; D uncertain. The CDR3 sequence is 15 residues long. Trimming took 1 base from V and 1 from J, leaving 11 bases between them. The V gene's germline CDR1 is SGHNT and CDR2 YYREEE (reference sequence). As DNA, the CDR3 is TGTGCCAGCAGCTTGTCTTTGCTTCGCCAAGAGACCCAGTACTTC. This translates into CASSLSLLRQETQYF.

V gene TRBV10-3 combines with J gene TRBJ2-5; 10 bases line up with TRBD1. The CDR3 spans 15 residues. V gave up 3 bases and J gave up 5 bases; unmatched junction bases: 6. Germline-derived CDR1 and CDR2 are ENHRY and SYGVKD. CDR3 bases: TGTGCCATCAGTGATGTGGGACAGGGGAGTGAGACCCAGTACTTC. It specifies CAISDVGQGSETQYF.

The V call is TRBV28, the J call TRBJ1-5; 7 positions agree with TRBD1. Germline V CDR1 and CDR2: MDHEN, SYDVKM. This CDR3 has 15 residues. V dropped 3 bases and J dropped 4; count of bases not matched to a gene: 6. The CDR3 DNA follows: TGTGCCAGCAGTTTCCTACAGGGGAATAATCAGCCCCAGCATTTT. Protein sequence: CASSFLQGNNQPQHF.

The CDR3 sequence: CASSQGHSVVRGNTIYF. DNA for the CDR3: TGTGCCAGCAGTCAGGGCCATAGCGTAGTGCGCGGAAACACCATATATTTT. J is TRBJ1-3 and V is TRBV28; D is perhaps TRBD1 (5 bases). Germline CDR1 is MDHEN and CDR2 is SYDVKM. The CDR3 contains 17 residues. V lost 5 bases to trimming and J lost 4 bases, with 21 bases between them.

V gene TRBV19 combines with J gene TRBJ2-7; the match to TRBD2 covers 7 bases. The V and J ends lost 6 bases and 5 bases, in that order; junction bases with no gene match: 13. Germline V lookup: CDR1 LNHDA, CDR2 SQIVND (reference sequence). CDR3 length equals 15 residues. The CDR3 is CASSRDRRGDNEQYF. The DNA of the CDR3 is TGTGCCAGTAGCCGGGACCGACGGGGGGATAACGAGCAGTACTTC.

The V gene is TRBV2, the J gene TRBJ1-4, with a weak D call TRBD1 (6 bases). The CDR3 contains 14 residues. The germline V gene has CDR1 SNHLY and CDR2 FYNNEI. V was trimmed by 7 bases and J by 5 bases, leaving 14 bases between them. In nucleotides, the CDR3 is TGTGCCAGCAATCAGGGTGGGGGCAATGAAAAACTGTTTTTT. Its protein product is CASNQGGGNEKLFF.

The chain links TRBV7-2 to TRBJ2-7; TRBD1 or TRBD2 may be the D gene (5 bases each). V was trimmed by 5 bases and J by 2 bases, leaving 13 bases between them. Germline values: CDR1 SGHTA, CDR2 FQGNSA. The CDR3 totals 14 residues. The CDR3 nucleotides read TGTGCCAGCAGCGAGGGGATCGTACCCTACGAGCAGTACTTC. Translation: CASSEGIVPYEQYF.

The genes are TRBV6-1 and TRBJ1-5; 8 bases agree with TRBD1. The CDR3 sequence is 15 residues long. Germline values: CDR1 MNHNS, CDR2 SASEGT. With V trimmed by 6 bases and J by 9 bases, 13 bases remained unmatched. CDR3 nucleotide sequence: TGTGCCAGCAGCGTCCGCAGGGACAGGCCTCGGCCCCAGCATTTT. This codes for CASSVRRDRPRPQHF.